The 25 T cell receptor delta chains below all came from one sample that was sequenced in a study of γδ T cells in repeated Plasmodium falciparum infection. Vgamma9/Vdelta2+ and Vdelta2-negative gammadelta T cells were flow-sorted from PBMC for bulk sequencing. TCRdb re-called the multiplex PCR reads through CATT. The sample contains tens of thousands of delta-chain clones, around 1.8% of which appear only once. The sample was gamma-delta T cells from blood. These receptors were taken from a pool of human donors (malaria-infected and uninfected, not separated).

Regarding this clone: It is likely a read error: a sequence one base away is far more abundant. Other nucleotide sequences in the sample specify the same CDR3. The V gene is TRDV2, the J gene TRDJ1; tentative D call: TRDD3 (6 bases). TCRdb supplies no J gene; here it was assigned by aligning the nucleotide sequence to germline. V was pared by 0 bases and J by 3 bases, with 10 bases between. The CDR3 runs to 14 residues. Germline CDR1 reads GEAIGNYY; CDR2 reads EKD. The CDR3 spells CACDTLGDSDKLIF. The CDR3 region has the DNA TGTGCCTGTGACACCCTAGGGGATTCCGATAAACTCATCTTT.

This clone has more than one count but fewer than ten. This DNA's translation and the protein TCRdb lists, from a much larger clone, do not match at residue 11, likely due to a read error; the protein shown is translated from the DNA. The CDR3 coding sequence is TGTGCTCTTGGGGAACCGTTTCCTACTACCAGCCTCTGGGGCTGGGGACACACCGATAAACTCATCTTT. Amino acids: CALGEPFPTTSLWGWGHTDKLIF. The chain employs TRDV1 and TRDJ1; D might be TRDD2 (7 bases). The J gene, absent from TCRdb, was called here by matching the DNA to germline. V lost 1 base, J lost 0 bases, and 33 bases lay in between. The CDR3 is 23 amino acids. Germline assignment: CDR1 TSWWSYY and CDR2 QGS.

Notes on this clone: The TCRdb protein, from a much larger clone, departs from this DNA's translation at residue 10, likely by read error; the protein shown derives from the DNA. The rearrangement uses TRDV2 and TRDJ3; 7 positions match TRDD3. Looked up from germline, CDR1 is GEAIGNYY and CDR2 is EKD. The ends lost 2 bases at V and 2 bases at J; junction bases unmatched: 17. The CDR3 has 21 residues. CDR3 amino acids: CACDKRSWGLLKTWDTRQMFF. The CDR3 region has the DNA TGTGCCTGTGACAAGAGGAGCTGGGGGCTCCTTAAGACCTGGGACACCCGACAGATGTTTTTC.

This clone has at least ten counts. A far larger clone is just one base off, so this is likely a read error. The sample has other DNA sequences that encode this CDR3 too. The genes are TRDV1 and TRDJ1, with D perhaps TRDD2 (6 bases). This CDR3 has 19 residues. The germline V gene has CDR1 TSWWSYY and CDR2 QGS. The CDR3 here is CALGELPPSLMLPERGLIF. In DNA form, the CDR3 reads TGTGCCCTTGGGGAACTTCCTCCCTCCCTCATGCTTCCCGAGAGGGGACTCATCTTT.

As concerns this clone: This may arise from a read error, as a much more abundant clone is one base away. With the J gene uncalled, the V gene is TRDV1; the D segment call TRDD3 is taken from the table without a DNA check. The CDR3 loop spans 25 amino acids. CDR1 TSWWSYY and CDR2 QGS come from the germline V gene. The CDR3 nucleotides are TGTGCTCTTGGGGATCAACGCCGCTCGGCCTCCTCTCCGTACTGGGGGATACGCCACACCGATAAGCTCATCTTT. This encodes CALGDQRRSASSPYWGIRHTDKLIF.

This clone was recorded many times. This DNA translates differently at residue 10 from the TCRdb protein, which is that of a much larger clone; a read error is likely, and the protein shown is the DNA's own translation. The V gene is TRDV1, the J gene TRDJ1, with D possibly being TRDD3 (5 bases). The CDR3 spans 16 residues. Germline V gene lookup returns CDR1 TSWWSYY and CDR2 QGS. The V and J ends lost 0 bases and 4 bases respectively, with 15 bases between them. CDR3 region: CALGELMGGMLDKLIF. CDR3 sequence (DNA): TGTGCTCTTGGGGAACTTATGGGAGGGATGCTCGATAAACTCATCTTT.

A remark on this clone: The protein held in TCRdb is that of a much larger clone and does not match this DNA's translation at residue 18, likely because of a read error; the protein shown is translated from the DNA. This chain joins TRDV1 and TRDJ1; D possibly corresponds to TRDD3 (5 bases). TCRdb records no J gene; here it was assigned by comparing the DNA to germline. The CDR3 spans 27 residues. The V end was cut by 1 base, the J end by 0 bases, with 45 bases between. Per germline, CDR1 TSWWSYY and CDR2 QGS. The CDR3 DNA follows: TGTGCTCTTGGGGAACCTTACCTCCCTCGTTGCTACAGCGGGATCTGTACTGAGGACACTAACACCGATAAACTCATCTTT. Translation: CALGEPYLPRCYSGICTEDTNTDKLIF.

This clone has at least ten counts. A single base is all that separates this from a far larger clone, so a read error is likely. The same CDR3 is also encoded by other DNA sequences in this sample. The chain combines TRDV2 with TRDJ2; possibly TRDD3 for D (5 bases). TCRdb offers no J gene call, so here the DNA was matched to germline to obtain one. CDR3 size: 14 residues. CDR1 GEAIGNYY and CDR2 EKD come from the germline V gene. V dropped 1 base and J dropped 4 bases, with 9 bases sitting between them. CDR3 nucleotides: TGTGCCTGTGACACTATTACTGGGACAGCACAACTCTTCTTT. Translated, it gives CACDTITGTAQLFF.

By share, this clone counts as medium-sized. Other DNA sequences of this sample code for an identical CDR3. The V call is TRDV1, the J call TRDJ1; no clear D. The CDR3 is 19 amino acids. CDR1 and CDR2 from the germline V gene are TSWWSYY and QGS. The V and J ends lost 3 bases and 0 bases respectively, with 23 bases between them. DNA for the CDR3: TGTGCTCTTGGGGATCTCTCGCTATTCCCATCCCCGTACACCGATAAACTCATCTTT. Its protein product is CALGDLSLFPSPYTDKLIF.

A few counts support this clone. This DNA's translation differs at residue 5 from TCRdb's protein, which comes from a much larger clone; a read error is likely, and the protein shown is translated from the DNA. The chain is built from TRDV1 and TRDJ1; 13 bases match TRDD3. CDR1 and CDR2 (germline): TSWWSYY, QGS. V was pared by 4 bases and J by 2 bases, with 22 bases of the junction left unmatched. The CDR3 runs 22 residues. The chain's CDR3 is CALGGLILQLLLGDTGTDKLIF. CDR3 bases: TGTGCTCTTGGGGGCCTTATCCTTCAACTTCTACTGGGGGATACGGGGACCGATAAACTCATCTTT.

This clone has a count of ten or more. The protein TCRdb gives is from a much larger clone and does not agree with this DNA's translation at residue 10, likely a read error; the protein shown here comes from the DNA. The rearrangement uses TRDV3 and TRDJ1; D possibly matches TRDD2 or TRDD3 (6 bases each). Germline CDR1 reads TVYSNPD; CDR2 reads GDNSRS (reference sequence). The CDR3 spans 14 residues. With 4 bases removed from V and 8 bases from J, the gap between germline ends came to 23 bases. The CDR3 here is CACTVLRGIAKLIF. The CDR3 nucleotides are TGTGCCTGCACCGTCCTACGAGGGATAGCGAAACTCATCTTT.

Only a few counts were recorded for this clone. The likely explanation is a read error, given a far larger clone one base away. Other DNA sequences in the sample encode the same CDR3. The V and J genes are TRDV1 and TRDJ1; 10 bases map to TRDD3. The J gene, absent from TCRdb, was called here by matching the DNA to germline. The CDR3 spans 25 residues. The V gene's germline CDR1 is TSWWSYY and CDR2 QGS. Trimming took 1 base from V and 0 from J; bases not matched to a gene: 29. CDR3 in amino acids: CALGEPHRLPVRTGGYAGYTDKLIF. CDR3 DNA sequence: TGTGCTCTTGGGGAACCCCACAGGCTTCCTGTACGTACAGGGGGATACGCCGGGTACACCGATAAACTCATCTTT.

This clone has just a few counts. TCRdb attributes to this sequence the protein of a much larger clone, which differs from the DNA translation at residue 5; a read error is likely, and the protein displayed is translated from the DNA. CDR3 DNA: TGTGCTCTTGGGAAACCCCCCAGCGATAAACTCATCTTT. It encodes CALGKPPSDKLIF. The V call is TRDV1, the J call TRDJ1; D not resolved. V was shortened by 5 bases and J by 4 bases, with 11 bases between the two germline ends. The CDR3 contains 13 residues. Germline CDR1 reads TSWWSYY; CDR2 reads QGS.

In its sample, this clone was seen many times. This likely reflects a read error, since a far larger clone is one base away. Other DNA sequences in the sample encode the same CDR3. The rearrangement joins TRDV1 to TRDJ1; the match to TRDD3 covers 10 bases. The germline V gene has CDR1 TSWWSYY and CDR2 QGS. This CDR3 has 21 amino acids. Losses at the gene ends were 1 base for V and 0 bases for J; bases not matched to a gene: 17. CDR3 in amino acids: CALGEQSGYWGISSDTDKLIF. The CDR3, as DNA: TGTGCTCTTGGGGAACAGTCCGGGTACTGGGGGATCTCCTCTGACACCGATAAACTCATCTTT.

This clone showed up many times. TCRdb's listed protein matches a much larger clone and diverges from this DNA's translation at residue 7, likely through a read error; the protein shown comes from the DNA. CDR3 region: CALGSATLLGKGTDKLIF. Here the CDR3 DNA reads TGTGCTCTTGGGAGTGCCACCCTACTGGGGAAAGGAACCGATAAACTCATCTTT. This chain joins TRDV1 and TRDJ1, with 7 positions matching TRDD3. The germline CDR1 and CDR2 sequences are TSWWSYY and QGS. The CDR3 length is 18 residues. The junction had 17 bases not matched to a gene; V was cut back by 5 bases and J by 2 bases.

In regard to this clone: The protein in TCRdb stems from a much larger clone and differs at residue 20 from this DNA's translation, likely a read error; here the protein is translated from the DNA. Written as DNA, the CDR3 is TGTGCCTTCCCACTAAGCTTCCACGTTCTACATTCGGTACTGGGGGATAAGGAGCACGCCGATAAACTCATCTTT. Translation: CAFPLSFHVLHSVLGDKEHADKLIF. This chain links TRDV3 with TRDJ1, with 11 positions matching TRDD3. This CDR3 is built from 25 residues. Looked up from germline, CDR1 is TVYSNPD and CDR2 is GDNSRS (reference sequence). V lost 3 bases, J lost 3 bases, and 39 bases stayed unmatched.

This clone has only a few counts. Translating this DNA gives a protein that differs at residue 4 from the TCRdb one, which belongs to a much larger clone; a read error is likely, and the protein shown is this translation. The chain employs TRDV2 and TRDJ3; 11 nucleotides align to TRDD3. TCRdb records no J gene; here it was assigned by comparing the DNA to germline. The V segment lost 5 bases and the J segment 0 bases; nucleotides outside the gene matches: 8. CDR1 and CDR2 (germline): GEAIGNYY, EKD. This CDR3 has 19 amino acids. Here the CDR3 reads CACGSVLGDSSWDTRQMFF. In nucleotides, the CDR3 is TGTGCCTGTGGCAGCGTACTGGGGGATAGCTCCTGGGACACCCGACAGATGTTTTTC.

This clone was counted a few times. The likely explanation is a read error, given a far larger clone one base away. Other DNA sequences in this sample translate to the same CDR3. The J gene is TRDJ1, the V gene TRDV1, with TRDD3 identical over 13 bases. The J gene was not available in TCRdb and was assigned here by matching the DNA to germline segments. The CDR3 loop spans 25 amino acids. Germline loops: CDR1 TSWWSYY, CDR2 QGS. V was pared by 9 bases and J by 0 bases, with 34 bases of the junction left unmatched. The CDR3 loop is CALGSLPRGLTGGYAFPPYTDKLIF. Here the CDR3 DNA reads TGTGCTCTCGGGAGCCTTCCGCGAGGCCTTACTGGGGGATACGCGTTTCCCCCGTACACCGATAAACTCATCTTT.

This clone has at least ten counts. TCRdb lists the protein of a much larger clone for this DNA, which differs at residue 14, so this is likely a read error; the protein given here is translated from the DNA itself. This rearrangement joins TRDV2 to TRDJ1, with a possible D match to TRDD3 (6 bases). Because TCRdb records no J gene, it was assigned here through a match of the DNA to germline. The length of the CDR3 is 17 residues. From germline, CDR1 is GEAIGNYY and CDR2 EKD. CDR3 coding DNA: TGTGCCTGTGGATTACTGGGCCTGTCGGAGGACACCGATAGACTCATCTTT. Its translation is CACGLLGLSEDTDRLIF.

Concerning this clone: A read error likely explains why the TCRdb protein, taken from a much larger clone, differs from this DNA's translation at residue 15; the protein shown is translated from the DNA. The chain has TRDV1 and TRDJ2; D might be TRDD3 (5 bases). Germline lookup yields CDR1 TSWWSYY and CDR2 QGS. V was trimmed by 0 bases and J by 2 bases, leaving 34 bases between them. This CDR3 contains 24 residues. This CDR3 is CALGELPHELTNRGVQKLTAQLFF. The DNA for the CDR3 is TGTGCTCTTGGGGAACTTCCTCATGAACTTACCAACCGGGGGGTACAAAAGTTGACAGCACAACTCTTCTTT.

Regarding this clone: TCRdb pairs this DNA with a much larger clone's protein that differs at residue 4, likely a read error; the protein shown was translated from the DNA. V usage is TRDV3 and J usage is TRDJ1; 9 bases are shared with TRDD2. The CDR3 is made up of 19 amino acids. J was trimmed by 2 bases and V by 5 bases; bases with no gene match: 24. CDR1 is TVYSNPD and CDR2 is GDNSRS in the germline V gene (reference sequence). CDR3 amino acids: CAPGGLPTKATGGTDKLIF. The CDR3 nucleotides are TGTGCCCCGGGTGGCCTTCCTACGAAGGCGACTGGCGGGACCGATAAACTCATCTTT.

On this clone itself: It differs at one base from a far larger clone, so likely a read error. The sample holds other DNA sequences that translate to the same CDR3. V gene TRDV3 combines with J gene TRDJ1; 12 bases are shared with TRDD3. The J gene was not available in TCRdb and was assigned here by matching the DNA to germline segments. Trimming cost V 2 bases and J 0 bases; bases outside gene matches: 43. The V gene's germline CDR1 is TVYSNPD and CDR2 GDNSRS (reference sequence). CDR3 size: 28 residues. CDR3 coding DNA: TGTGCCTTTGGTGGTTCCTCCCCGCTGGGGGATACGGGGAGCGCATGTTTACGAATAGCTACGTACACCGATAAACTCATCTTT. Translating gives CAFGGSSPLGDTGSACLRIATYTDKLIF.

This clone has more than one count but fewer than ten. The protein recorded in TCRdb matches a much larger clone and deviates from this DNA's translation at residue 10, suggesting a read error; the protein here is obtained by translating the DNA. The chain links TRDV1 to TRDJ1, with a tentative D call TRDD3 (6 bases). Germline V lookup: CDR1 TSWWSYY, CDR2 QGS. Trimming took off 0 bases at V and 5 bases at J, with 37 bases between the two ends. CDR3 length equals 23 residues. CDR3 residues: CALGELGSMIGHHSPWGWDKLIF. The DNA for the CDR3 is TGTGCTCTTGGGGAACTAGGCTCTATGATTGGACACCACTCTCCCTGGGGATGGGATAAACTCATCTTT.

Ten or more counts support this clone. The protein recorded in TCRdb matches a much larger clone and deviates from this DNA's translation at residue 4, suggesting a read error; the protein here is obtained by translating the DNA. The chain combines TRDV2 with TRDJ1, with 8 bases lining up with TRDD3. The CDR3 sequence is 22 residues long. Per germline, CDR1 GEAIGNYY and CDR2 EKD. CDR3 nucleotides: TGTGCCTGTGGCACCGACGAAGGAAGTCAGAGTACTGGGGGGGCCTACACCGATAAACTCATCTTT. Translating it yields CACGTDEGSQSTGGAYTDKLIF.

As to this clone: TCRdb attributes to this sequence the protein of a much larger clone, which differs from the DNA translation at residue 3; a read error is likely, and the protein displayed is translated from the DNA. No J gene was called, and the V gene is TRDV2; TRDD3, the table's D call, was not compared with the DNA. The CDR3 runs 16 residues. The germline CDR1 and CDR2 sequences are GEAIGNYY and EKD. CDR3 sequence (DNA): TGTGCCAGTGACACTCTTACTGGGGGACCAGACTTCATGCTCATCTTT. Its protein is CASDTLTGGPDFMLIF.